The rows below give T cell receptor beta chains drawn from one sample of a study of cytomegalovirus exposure and HLA in healthy donors. TCRdb keeps only in-frame clones here, not all; method: immunoSEQ multiplex PCR. The data contain 150,000 to 200,000 clones, 62% of them singletons. Sequencing used PBMCs. These receptors were obtained from a man in his forties in good health and CMV-seronegative. CDR3s include the opening cysteine and the closing phenylalanine or tryptophan. D genes are given only for firm matches. Size values are once, few and many counts, or a class for expanded clones, and some rows have none.

j_gene | v_gene | len | abundance | d_gene | CDR3aa | CDR3nt
TRBJ1-5 | TRBV2 | 12 | - | - | CASSEVEGPQHF | TGTGCCAGCAGTGAAGTCGAGGGACCCCAGCATTTT
TRBJ2-7 | TRBV6-1 | 11 | - | - | CASIRSYEQYF | TGTGCCAGCATCAGGTCCTACGAGCAGTACTTC
TRBJ2-4 | TRBV2 | 15 | - | - | CASSESGVGKNIQYF | TGTGCCAGCAGTGAGTCAGGGGTGGGCAAAAACATTCAGTACTTC
TRBJ2-3 | TRBV5-1 | 15 | - | TRBD1 | CASSPQGQGTDTQYF | TGCGCCAGCAGCCCACAGGGACAGGGCACAGATACGCAGTATTTT
TRBJ2-2 | TRBV7-9 | 12 | - | - | CASSLGAGELFF | TGTGCCAGCAGCTTAGGCGCCGGGGAGCTGTTTTTT
TRBJ1-6 | TRBV6-6 | 16 | - | TRBD1 | CASSFNTPGQDSPLHF | TGTGCCAGCAGTTTCAATACTCCGGGACAGGATTCACCCCTCCACTTT
TRBJ1-1 | TRBV7-6 | 14 | - | - | CASSLVGGGAEAFF | TGTGCCAGCAGCTTAGTCGGTGGGGGCGCTGAAGCTTTCTTT
TRBJ1-4 | TRBV6-1 | 15 | few | - | CASSEAPGVNEKLFF | TGTGCCAGCAGTGAAGCGCCAGGGGTAAATGAAAAACTGTTTTTT
TRBJ2-2 | TRBV4-1 | 13 | - | - | CATTLGPTGELFF | TGCGCCACCACCCTGGGCCCCACCGGGGAGCTGTTTTTT
TRBJ2-5 | TRBV28 | 18 | few | TRBD1 | CASSTWTGVVIVQETQYF | TGTGCCAGCAGTACCTGGACAGGGGTAGTCATAGTACAAGAGACCCAGTACTTC
TRBJ2-7 | TRBV4-3 | 15 | - | - | CASSQGRGTFYEQYF | TGCGCCAGCAGCCAAGGGCGCGGGACTTTCTACGAGCAGTACTTC